Listed below are T cell receptor beta chains from one sample, sequenced in a study of blood T cell repertoires in COVID-19. Method: immunoSEQ multiplex PCR; TCRdb's copy keeps in-frame clones and lacks some. Among about 340,000 clones listed, 87% were seen once. Input material: peripheral blood. The receptors were gathered from a woman aged 45-65 years with COVID-19, enrolled during active disease. CDR3s include the opening cysteine and the closing phenylalanine or tryptophan. The D gene is left open where the match is weak. Size is omitted from some rows. Given values are once, few, many or a class for expanded clones.

D	V	size	J	CDR3
TRBD2	TRBV5-1	-	TRBJ2-1	CASSGSSGSWGEQFF
-	TRBV28	few	TRBJ1-5	CASSPGTFYSNQPQHF
-	TRBV30	-	TRBJ2-2	CAWTEFGELFF
-	TRBV21-1	-	TRBJ1-1	CASSKKQGATPEAFF
-	TRBV24-1	once	TRBJ1-3	CATSDPGDRGNTIYF
TRBD2	TRBV4-1	-	TRBJ2-7	CASSQTRTSWGYEQYF
TRBD1	TRBV27	-	TRBJ2-1	CASSPGQGWNEQFF
TRBD2	TRBV30	-	TRBJ2-6	CAWSPSGRLNVLTF
-	TRBV2	-	TRBJ2-5	CASRGGSADQETQYF
-	TRBV11-3	few	TRBJ2-1	CASRGGPNEQFF